These 20 T cell receptor beta chains share one sample of origin, sequenced in a study of Graves' ophthalmopathy and Graves' hyperthyroidism. For repertoire sequencing, the TCR beta CDR3 regions were amplified from RNA transcripts. After a first-round RT-PCR with HTBI primers, a second-round multiplex PCR was run. TCRdb re-analysed the multiplex PCR reads in MiXCR, keeping a single row per CDR3 protein. The sample contains 450,000 to 600,000 distinct CDR3 sequences, approximately 35% of which appear only once. Material: peripheral blood or thyroid tissue (not recorded which). Receptor source: an adult man with Graves' hyperthyroidism.

This chain links TRBV12-3 or TRBV12-4 with TRBJ1-2; 7 nucleotides line up with TRBD1. The CDR3 covers 14 residues. After removal of 5 bases from V and 5 bases from J, the junction contained 8 bases not matched to a gene. The CDR3 loop is CASSTGARGYGYTF. CDR3 sequence (DNA): TGTGCCAGCAGTACAGGGGCTCGGGGGTATGGCTACACCTTC.

V usage is TRBV20-1 and J usage is TRBJ1-5; D is ambiguous. Trimming cost V 1 base and J 1 base, with 8 bases left between them. The CDR3 is made up of 14 amino acids. Looked up from germline, CDR1 is DFQATT and CDR2 is SNEGSKA (reference sequence). CDR3 coding DNA: TGCAGTGCTAGAGTGGGAGGGAGCAATCAGCCCCAGCATTTT. Translated: CSARVGGSNQPQHF.

V and J are TRBV3-1 and TRBJ1-4, with D possibly being TRBD2 (5 bases). The J call is doubtful: the DNA matches TRBJ2-3 better. CDR1 LGHDT and CDR2 YNNKEL come from the germline V gene (reference sequence). This CDR3 spans 14 amino acids. CDR3 nucleotides: TGTGCCACCATTGGGGAGATCGTCACAGATACGCAGTATTTT. Amino acids: CATIGEIVTDTQYF.

This clonotype was detected many times. This chain links TRBV5-1 with TRBJ1-2, with D maybe TRBD1 (5 bases). V was pared by 5 bases and J by 1 base, with 12 bases between. This CDR3 has 14 residues. Germline loops: CDR1 SGHRS, CDR2 YFSETQ. The chain's CDR3 is CASRVDILNYGYTF. As DNA, the CDR3 is TGCGCCAGCAGGGTGGACATTCTTAACTATGGCTACACCTTC.

This clonotype was counted ten times or more. This chain joins TRBV29-1 and TRBJ2-5; the D gene is possibly TRBD2 (5 bases). Per the germline V gene, CDR1 is SQVTM and CDR2 is ANQGSEA. The V end lost 3 bases, the J end lost 7 bases, and 15 bases lay between the germline ends. The CDR3 extends over 13 amino acids. The CDR3 DNA reads TGCAGCGTTGACCGGGTAGAAGGAGGGACCCAGTACTTC. This encodes CSVDRVEGGTQYF.

At least ten counts were recorded for this clonotype. The gene calls are TRBV20-1 and TRBJ2-7; possibly TRBD1 for D (6 bases). This CDR3 is built from 13 residues. Germline CDR1 is DFQATT and CDR2 is SNEGSKA (reference sequence). The V and J ends lost 6 bases and 2 bases respectively, with 14 bases between them. Written as DNA, the CDR3 is TGCAGTGCCGAAGACAGGTATACCTACGAGCAGTACTTC. As protein: CSAEDRYTYEQYF.

The sample holds many counts of this clonotype. The gene calls are TRBV20-1 and TRBJ1-5; 9 bases align to TRBD1. Looked up from germline, CDR1 is DFQATT and CDR2 is SNEGSKA (reference sequence). The CDR3 covers 20 residues. V lost 0 bases and J lost 0; bases outside the gene matches: 15. In nucleotides, the CDR3 is TGCAGTGCTAGAGATGGGCAGTGGGGACAGGGCCTACGTAGCAATCAGCCCCAGCATTTT. The encoded protein is CSARDGQWGQGLRSNQPQHF.

Notes on this clonotype: The CDR3 does not end in the conserved phenylalanine or tryptophan, so this is likely a read error. The chain couples TRBV7-2 to TRBJ2-7, with 8 bases lining up with TRBD1. The CDR3 consists of 13 residues. The germline V gene has CDR1 SGHTA and CDR2 FQGNSA. V gave up 4 bases and J gave up 4 bases; unmatched junction bases: 3. The chain's CDR3 is CASSSYRGYEQYC. The CDR3 bases are TGTGCCAGCAGCTCATACAGGGGGTACGAGCAGTACTGC.

The CDR3 is CASLGRGSGNTEAFF. The CDR3 nucleotides are TGTGCCAGCCTCGGACGGGGTTCGGGAAACACTGAAGCTTTCTTT. The rearrangement joins TRBV3-1 to TRBJ1-1; no clear D. The CDR3 has 15 residues. Deletions cut 8 bases from V and 2 bases from J, with 18 bases between. CDR1 and CDR2 (germline): LGHDT, YNNKEL (reference sequence).

This chain joins TRBV27 and TRBJ2-5, with D perhaps matching TRBD1 (6 bases). From germline, CDR1 is MNHEY and CDR2 SMNVEV (reference sequence). CDR3 length: 16 residues. The V end lost 4 bases, the J end lost 5 bases, and 20 bases lay between the germline ends. The CDR3 DNA is TGTGCCAGCAGTTCCCTTTCAGGGGTCTCCTTTGAGACCCAGTACTTC. It codes for CASSSLSGVSFETQYF.

The chain carries TRBV6-1 and TRBJ2-2, with TRBD1 matching over 11 bases. Losses at the gene ends were 5 bases for V and 2 bases for J; bases not matched to a gene: 4. The germline gives CDR1 MNHNS, CDR2 SASEGT. The CDR3 is made up of 16 amino acids. CDR3 DNA sequence: TGTGCCAGCAGTCTCGGGACAGGGGGTAACACCGGGGAGCTGTTTTTT. This gives the protein CASSLGTGGNTGELFF.

This clonotype occurred a few times. V is TRBV7-6 and J is TRBJ2-5, with 8 bases that match TRBD1. Per germline, CDR1 SGHVS and CDR2 FNYEAQ. After removal of 5 bases from V and 4 bases from J, the junction contained 9 bases not matched to a gene. This CDR3 is built from 15 residues. CDR3 residues: CASSVITGGGETQYF. CDR3 coding DNA: TGTGCCAGCAGCGTCATAACAGGGGGTGGAGAGACCCAGTACTTC.

The CDR3 loop is CASSLGGQVFREQYF. Here the CDR3 DNA reads TGTGCCAGCAGTTTAGGGGGACAGGTTTTTCGCGAGCAGTACTTC. The gene calls are TRBV12-3 or TRBV12-4 and TRBJ2-7; TRBD1 aligns across 8 bases. J was trimmed by 6 bases and V by 1 base; bases with no gene match: 8. The CDR3 length is 15 residues.

This clonotype was observed at least ten times. The rearrangement uses TRBV11-3 and TRBJ2-2; D may be TRBD1 (7 bases). Germline V CDR1 and CDR2: SGHNT, YENEEA. This CDR3 has 17 residues. Deletions cut 3 bases from V and 2 bases from J, with 16 bases between. Here the CDR3 reads CASSFRQGGTNTGELFF. The DNA for the CDR3 is TGTGCCAGCAGCTTTCGCCAGGGGGGAACCAACACCGGGGAGCTGTTTTTT.

This clonotype was detected many times. The chain uses TRBV7-9 and TRBJ1-2, with D unresolved. V was clipped by 5 bases and J by 4 bases, with 17 bases between them. Germline V CDR1 and CDR2: SEHNR, FQNEAQ (reference sequence). The CDR3 extends over 15 amino acids. Here the CDR3 reads CASSDQTVTIYGYTF. The DNA of the CDR3 is TGTGCCAGCAGCGACCAGACCGTAACAATCTATGGCTACACCTTC. The full variable domain, with the rest looked up from reference TRBV7-9 and TRBJ1-2, is DTGVSQNPRHKITKRGQNVTFRCDPISEHNRLYWYRQTLGQGPEFLTYFQNEAQLEKSRLLSDRFSAERPKGSFSTLEIQRTEQGDSAMYLCASSDQTVTIYGYTFGSGTRLTVV.

The J gene is TRBJ2-7, the V gene TRBV5-1; a weak D match, TRBD1 (5 bases). The CDR3 extends over 13 amino acids. Trimming took off 4 bases at V and 4 bases at J, with 12 bases between the two ends. Looked up from germline, CDR1 is SGHRS and CDR2 is YFSETQ. The chain's CDR3 is CASSAQTDYEQYF. The CDR3 DNA sequence: TGCGCCAGCAGCGCGCAGACAGATTACGAGCAGTACTTC.

The chain couples TRBV5-5 to TRBJ1-2; no firm D call. V gave up 5 bases and J gave up 4 bases, with 9 bases separating them. The germline gives CDR1 SGHKS, CDR2 YYEKEE (reference sequence). The length of the CDR3 is 12 residues. CDR3 DNA sequence: TGTGCCAGCAGTCCGGAGCGCTATGGCTACACCTTC. As protein: CASSPERYGYTF.

As to this clonotype: Just one base apart from a much larger clone, this may be a read error. The chain has TRBV20-1 and TRBJ2-5, with TRBD2 matching over 12 bases. The CDR3 sequence is 14 residues long. Germline assignment: CDR1 DFQATT and CDR2 SNEGSKA (reference sequence). The CDR3 loop is CGARLAGAGETQYF. The CDR3 region has the DNA TGCGGTGCTAGACTAGCGGGAGCGGGGGAGACCCAGTACTTC.

The chain recombines TRBV4-1 with TRBJ2-7, with D unclear. The CDR3 sequence is 17 residues long. V lost 1 base and J 0 bases, leaving 16 bases between the germline ends. Germline loops: CDR1 MGHRA, CDR2 YSYEKL. CDR3 coding DNA: TGCGCCAGCAGCCAAGGCTCCTCCGGGCCCGACTCCTACGAGCAGTACTTC. As protein: CASSQGSSGPDSYEQYF.

This clonotype occurred many times. The chain recombines TRBV7-9 with TRBJ2-5; tentative D call: TRBD2 (7 bases). The CDR3 length is 16 residues. Trimming took off 4 bases at V and 1 base at J, with 16 bases between the two ends. Germline V gene lookup returns CDR1 SEHNR and CDR2 FQNEAQ (reference sequence). The chain's CDR3 is CASSSNKGGGQETQYF. The CDR3 nucleotides read TGTGCCAGCAGCTCCAACAAGGGAGGGGGCCAAGAGACCCAGTACTTC.